This T cell receptor (beta chain) was obtained from a study of T cells of healthy individuals. The V end was cut by 3 bases, the J end by 9 bases, with 18 bases between. This CDR3 has 15 residues. Per germline, CDR1 DFQATT and CDR2 SNEGSKA (reference sequence). One entry per CDR3 protein results from TCRdb running MiXCR on the 5' RACE reads. This table holds 40,000 to 45,000 distinct CDR3 sequences, 4.5% found once. Ten or more counts support this clonotype. The TCR originated in a human donor in good health. The chain uses TRBV20-1 and TRBJ1-6; tentatively, D is TRBD1 (5 bases). The CDR3 DNA follows: TGCAGTGCTAGTATAGGGGAGGGCCAGTCTTCACCCCTCCACTTT. Its translation: CSASIGEGQSSPLHF.